The next 14 T cell receptor beta chains were all read from a single sample in a study of blood T cell repertoires in COVID-19. Data came from immunoSEQ multiplex PCR; TCRdb stores just in-frame clones and leaves some out. The sample lists more than 300,000 clones; around nine tenths were seen once. Material for sequencing was peripheral blood. All receptors come from a woman in her 70s with COVID-19, enrolled during active disease.

The chain carries TRBV28 and TRBJ1-1; D perhaps matches TRBD1 (6 bases). There are 11 residues in the CDR3. Deletions cut 8 bases from V and 6 bases from J, with 10 bases between. Germline-derived CDR1 and CDR2 are MDHEN and SYDVKM. The CDR3: CASLGAPEAFF. For the CDR3, the DNA is TGTGCCAGCCTGGGGGCCCCTGAAGCTTTCTTT.

CDR3 residues: CASRRDRANYGYTF. In nucleotides, the CDR3 is TGTGCCAGCAGGCGGGACAGGGCTAACTATGGCTACACCTTC. This chain joins TRBV5-4 and TRBJ1-2; TRBD1 matches at 9 bases. This CDR3 is built from 14 residues. V lost 5 bases to trimming and J lost 0 bases; unmatched junction nucleotides: 2. Germline-derived CDR1 and CDR2 are SGHNT and YYREEE (reference sequence).

The chain joins TRBV5-4 to TRBJ1-2, with D unclear. The length of the CDR3 is 15 residues. Germline values: CDR1 SGHNT, CDR2 YYREEE (reference sequence). V was cut by 2 bases and J by 3 bases, with 14 bases left in between. As DNA, the CDR3 is TGTGCCAGCAGCTTAGCTCCAGAGGGTCACTATGGCTACACCTTC. Its translation is CASSLAPEGHYGYTF. Using reference TRBV5-4 and TRBJ1-2 for the parts outside the CDR3, the full variable domain is ETGVTQSPTHLIKTRGQQVTLRCSSQSGHNTVSWYQQALGQGPQFIFQYYREEENGRGNFPPRFSGLQFPNYSSELNVNALELDDSALYLCASSLAPEGHYGYTFGSGTRLTVV.

J is TRBJ2-7 and V is TRBV7-9, with a weak D call TRBD1 (5 bases). This CDR3 has 14 residues. The germline V and J ends were trimmed by 2 bases and 2 bases, with 10 bases remaining between them. CDR1 SEHNR and CDR2 FQNEAQ come from the germline V gene (reference sequence). CDR3 bases: TGTGCCAGCAGCTTAATGTCAGGGCCCTACGAGCAGTACTTC. It is translated as CASSLMSGPYEQYF.

The rearrangement links TRBV6-1 to TRBJ2-3, with TRBD1 matching over 7 bases. This CDR3 spans 14 amino acids. Germline V gives CDR1 MNHNS, CDR2 SASEGT. V dropped 0 bases and J dropped 6; count of bases not matched to a gene: 3. CDR3 protein: CASSEAQGPDTQYF. In nucleotides, the CDR3 is TGTGCCAGCAGTGAAGCACAGGGGCCCGATACGCAGTATTTT.

This chain connects TRBV3-1 (or the pseudogene TRBV3-2) to TRBJ2-2; 9 bases align to TRBD2. Germline CDR1 is LGHDT and CDR2 is YNNKEL (reference sequence). The CDR3 sequence is 15 residues long. Germline trimming cut 7 bases from V and 4 bases from J; bases unmatched to any gene: 7. The DNA of the CDR3 is TGTGCCAGCACAGTTAGCGGGGGCACCACCGGGGAGCTGTTTTTT. It encodes CASTVSGGTTGELFF.

This clone was picked up one time. V gene TRBV28 combines with J gene TRBJ1-5, with 8 bases aligning to TRBD1. The V and J ends lost 2 bases and 0 bases, in that order; junction bases with no gene match: 3. The CDR3 sequence is 16 residues long. Per the germline V gene, CDR1 is MDHEN and CDR2 is SYDVKM. CDR3 nucleotide sequence: TGTGCCAGCAGTTTAGGACAGGGTGATAGCAATCAGCCCCAGCATTTT. It yields the protein CASSLGQGDSNQPQHF.

This chain links TRBV11-2 with TRBJ2-1, with 15 nucleotides matching TRBD2. Germline CDR1 and CDR2: SGHAT and FQNNGV. With V trimmed by 4 bases and J by 12 bases, 10 bases remained unmatched. The CDR3 totals 16 residues. The CDR3 DNA reads as TGTGCCAGCAGCTCCGAATGGGGACTAGCGGGGGGCGGGCAGTTCTTC. Encoded protein: CASSSEWGLAGGGQFF.

The V gene is TRBV6-2 or TRBV6-3, the J gene TRBJ2-1; D perhaps matches TRBD2 (6 bases). Germline V lookup: CDR1 MNHEY, CDR2 SVGEGT. The CDR3 totals 15 residues. V was trimmed by 4 bases and J by 3 bases, leaving 13 bases between them. In nucleotides, the CDR3 is TGTGCCAGCAGTTTCCCGGGACTTCACTACAATGAGCAGTTCTTC. Protein product: CASSFPGLHYNEQFF.

The chain has TRBV30 and TRBJ1-5, with D perhaps TRBD1 (5 bases). V was trimmed by 0 bases and J by 7 bases, leaving 10 bases between them. CDR3 length equals 13 residues. Germline CDR1 and CDR2: GTSNPN and SVGIG (reference sequence). In nucleotides, the CDR3 is TGTGCCTGGAGTGTGGGGGGTTGGCAGCCCCAGCATTTT. This translates into CAWSVGGWQPQHF.

This sequence joins TRBV2 and TRBJ2-3, with D possibly being TRBD1 (5 bases). The CDR3 is made up of 15 amino acids. CDR1 and CDR2 (germline): SNHLY, FYNNEI. Deletions cut 8 bases from V and 0 bases from J, with 15 bases between. The CDR3 reads CASSQGTGSTDTQYF. The DNA for the CDR3 is TGTGCCAGCTCCCAGGGTACAGGTAGCACAGATACGCAGTATTTT.

This chain uses TRBV9 with TRBJ2-1; 8 bases are a match to TRBD1. The germline V gene encodes CDR1 SGDLS and CDR2 YYNGEE. V shed 4 bases and J 3 bases; nucleotides not matched to a gene: 3. The CDR3 runs 14 residues. CDR3 sequence (DNA): TGTGCCAGCAGCCCCACAGGGGGCTACAATGAGCAGTTCTTC. Residues: CASSPTGGYNEQFF.

V usage is TRBV14 and J usage is TRBJ2-1; 8 bases agree with TRBD2. After removal of 2 bases from V and 7 bases from J, the junction contained 7 bases not matched to a gene. Germline V gene sequence: CDR1 SGHDN, CDR2 FVKESK. The CDR3 contains 15 residues. The CDR3 coding sequence is TGTGCCAGCAGCCAAACAGCGGGGGCGTTTAATGAGCAGTTCTTC. Translation: CASSQTAGAFNEQFF.

The chain combines TRBV10-3 with TRBJ1-3; 9 nucleotides agree with TRBD1. The CDR3 covers 14 residues. Looked up from germline, CDR1 is ENHRY and CDR2 is SYGVKD. With V trimmed by 4 bases and J by 5 bases, 3 bases remained unmatched. The CDR3 spells CAISGGTGRNTIYF. The DNA of the CDR3 is TGTGCCATCAGTGGGGGGACAGGGAGAAACACCATATATTTT.